This T cell receptor beta chain was sequenced during a study of blood T cell repertoires in COVID-19. Per the germline V gene, CDR1 is MDHEN and CDR2 is SYDVKM. CDR3 length: 14 amino acids. The V segment lost 3 bases and the J segment 8 bases; nucleotides outside the gene matches: 4. Measured with immunoSEQ multiplex PCR; TCRdb has only the in-frame clones, and not every one. There are about 120,000 clones in the sample; approximately 90% occur only once, and about a fifth lies in the top ten. The sequenced sample consisted of peripheral blood. The TCR was taken from a human donor with acute or convalescent COVID-19. The donor label of this sample is uncertain. The chain has TRBV28 and TRBJ1-2; 12 bases align to TRBD1. DNA of the CDR3: TGTGCCAGCAGTTTCGCCGGGACAGGGGGCGGCTACACCTTC. This translates into CASSFAGTGGGYTF.